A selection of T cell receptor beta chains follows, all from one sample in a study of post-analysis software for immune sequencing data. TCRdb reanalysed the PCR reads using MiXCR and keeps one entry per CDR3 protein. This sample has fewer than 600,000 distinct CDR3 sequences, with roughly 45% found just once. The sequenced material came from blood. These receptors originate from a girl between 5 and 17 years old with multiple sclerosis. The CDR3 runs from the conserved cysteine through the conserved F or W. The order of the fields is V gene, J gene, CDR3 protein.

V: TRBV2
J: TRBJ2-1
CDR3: CAGSDFTSGRRYNEQFF

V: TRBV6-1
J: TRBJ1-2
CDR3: CASRKGQSLGYTF

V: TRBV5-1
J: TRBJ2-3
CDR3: CASSLENGADTQYF

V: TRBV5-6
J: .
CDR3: CASAIAGVGEQYF

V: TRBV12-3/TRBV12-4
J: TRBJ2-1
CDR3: CASRPTGEGTSGRASMYMNEQFF

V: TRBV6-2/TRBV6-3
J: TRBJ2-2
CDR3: CTTRQAVDTGELFF

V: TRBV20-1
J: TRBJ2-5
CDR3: CSARHPRAPQETQYF

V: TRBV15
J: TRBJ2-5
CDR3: CATSSLKGGLGGEQYF

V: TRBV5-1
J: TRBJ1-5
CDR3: CANPLMIPRSNQPQHF

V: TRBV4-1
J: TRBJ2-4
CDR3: CASSQSWGEEDIQYF

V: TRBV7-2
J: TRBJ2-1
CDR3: CASSLFSGGSYNEQFF

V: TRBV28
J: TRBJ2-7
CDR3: CASSSLADRYF

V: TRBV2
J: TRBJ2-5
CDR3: CASSAGLAEETQYF

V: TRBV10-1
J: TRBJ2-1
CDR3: CASSPRLSSYNEQFF

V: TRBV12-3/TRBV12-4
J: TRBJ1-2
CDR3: CASSPTSRVDGYTF

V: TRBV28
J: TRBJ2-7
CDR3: CASSPGVMDEQYF

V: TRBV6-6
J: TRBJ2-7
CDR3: CASSPGESWGSYEQYF

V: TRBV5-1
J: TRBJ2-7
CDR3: CASSLGEGYEQYF

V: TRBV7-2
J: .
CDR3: CASSPGGLQETQYF

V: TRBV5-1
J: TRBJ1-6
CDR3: CASSGPTGSSYNSPLHF

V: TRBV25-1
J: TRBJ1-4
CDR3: CASTGGGRLFF

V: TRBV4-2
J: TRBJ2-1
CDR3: CASSQVVTGDEQFF

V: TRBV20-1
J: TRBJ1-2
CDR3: CSARDWTNYGYTF

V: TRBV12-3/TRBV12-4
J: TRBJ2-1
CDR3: CASPGPDRYSYNEQFF

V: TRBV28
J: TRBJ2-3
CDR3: CASRPPGKSSSTDTQYF

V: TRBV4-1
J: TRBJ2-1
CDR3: CASSRTQGNEQFF

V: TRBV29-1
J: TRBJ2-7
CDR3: CSVELDSAPLAYEQYF

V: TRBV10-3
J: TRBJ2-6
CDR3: CAISETDSGANVLTF

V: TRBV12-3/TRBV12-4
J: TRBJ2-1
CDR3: CASSFEGPQFF

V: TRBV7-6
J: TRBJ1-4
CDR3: CASSLSTGPPEEKLFF

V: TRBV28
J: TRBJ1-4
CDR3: CASSTPGRDPSEKLFF

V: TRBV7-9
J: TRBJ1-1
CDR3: CASSSDSVNTEAFF

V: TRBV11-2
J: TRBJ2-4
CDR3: CASSLDWGGQRQYF

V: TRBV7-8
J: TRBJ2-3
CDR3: CASSLATSGMVTDTQYF

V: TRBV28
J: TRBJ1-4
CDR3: CASSLNRGREKLFF

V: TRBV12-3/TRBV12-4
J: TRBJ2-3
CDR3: CASSPQLPGLAGVTDTQYF

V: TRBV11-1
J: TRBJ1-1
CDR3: CASSLSDRGAEAFF

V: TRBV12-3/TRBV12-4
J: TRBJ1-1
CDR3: CASSLAPRHKAFF

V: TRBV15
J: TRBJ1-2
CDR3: CATSRGRALLFEETGGGYTF

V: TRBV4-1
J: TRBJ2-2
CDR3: CASSLDSGRGNTGELFF

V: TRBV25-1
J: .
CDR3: CASSGRDRLYEQYF

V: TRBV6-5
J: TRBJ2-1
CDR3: CASTSRGEQFF

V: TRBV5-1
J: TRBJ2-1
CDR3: CASSLTGFAYNEQFF

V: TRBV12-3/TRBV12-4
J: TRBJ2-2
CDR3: CASSLGVAATGELFF